The 31 T cell receptor beta chains below come from one sample, sequenced in a study of CD8 T cells in Susac syndrome. Random hexamers were used to reverse transcribe an amount of roughly 0.45 to 1 ug RNA. TCRdb re-called the immunoSEQ multiplex PCR reads with MiXCR, one entry per CDR3 protein. The data contain fewer than 85,000 distinct CDR3 sequences, 94% of them singletons. What was sequenced was CD8+ T cells from PBMCs. The receptors stem from a human donor with Susac syndrome.

This chain links TRBV5-1 with TRBJ2-3, with 9 positions matching TRBD1. Germline lookup yields CDR1 SGHRS and CDR2 YFSETQ. With 4 bases clipped from V and 1 base from J, the junction kept 4 bases outside the gene matches. This CDR3 has 15 residues. CDR3 sequence reads: CASSPGTGRTDTQYF. The CDR3 DNA reads TGCGCCAGCAGCCCAGGGACAGGGCGCACAGATACGCAGTATTTT.

This clonotype appeared once. The V gene is TRBV4-2, the J gene TRBJ2-7, with D hard to call. The CDR3 runs 11 residues. The germline V and J ends were trimmed by 4 bases and 6 bases, with 7 bases remaining between them. From germline, CDR1 is LGHNA and CDR2 YNFKEQ. Here the CDR3 DNA reads TGTGCCAGCAGCCTGGGTCCCGAGCAGTACTTC. It is translated as CASSLGPEQYF.

V usage is TRBV5-1 and J usage is TRBJ1-2; 7 bases align to TRBD1. Looked up from germline, CDR1 is SGHRS and CDR2 is YFSETQ. CDR3 length: 15 amino acids. After removal of 4 bases from V and 0 bases from J, the junction contained 6 bases not matched to a gene. CDR3 bases: TGCGCCAGCAGCCGTAGGGACAGTTCTAACTATGGCTACACCTTC. It translates to CASSRRDSSNYGYTF.

V usage is TRBV19 and J usage is TRBJ2-1; 11 nucleotides align to TRBD2. Trimming cost V 3 bases and J 10 bases; bases outside gene matches: 5. This CDR3 contains 14 residues. Germline V gene lookup returns CDR1 LNHDA and CDR2 SQIVND (reference sequence). This CDR3 is CASSILAGGQEQFF. The CDR3, as DNA: TGTGCCAGTAGTATCTTAGCGGGGGGGCAGGAGCAGTTCTTC.

This chain links TRBV5-1 with TRBJ2-7; 9 nucleotides align to TRBD1. The germline gives CDR1 SGHRS, CDR2 YFSETQ. The CDR3 totals 14 residues. The trim removed 3 bases at V and 4 bases at J, leaving 5 bases unmatched. In nucleotides, the CDR3 is TGCGCCAGCAGCTGGAGGGGACAGGGTTACGAGCAGTACTTC. It encodes CASSWRGQGYEQYF.

The rearrangement joins TRBV3-1 to TRBJ2-5, with 10 bases lining up with TRBD2. Losses at the gene ends were 5 bases for V and 2 bases for J; bases not matched to a gene: 2. Germline lookup yields CDR1 LGHDT and CDR2 YNNKEL (reference sequence). This CDR3 is built from 14 residues. Written as DNA, the CDR3 is TGTGCCAGCAGCACGACTAGCGGGCAAGAGACCCAGTACTTC. Encoded protein: CASSTTSGQETQYF.

This clonotype was seen only once. The chain has TRBV29-1 and TRBJ2-1, with unresolved D. There are 12 residues in the CDR3. Trimming took 3 bases from V and 0 from J, leaving 3 bases between them. The V gene's germline CDR1 is SQVTM and CDR2 ANQGSEA. The CDR3 reads CSVEFSYNEQFF. The CDR3, as DNA: TGCAGCGTTGAGTTCTCCTACAATGAGCAGTTCTTC.

This chain connects TRBV12-3 or TRBV12-4 to TRBJ1-1; D not certain. Trimming stripped 4 bases from V and 5 bases from J, with 11 bases between. The CDR3 is 13 residues long. The CDR3 region is CASSSAWRTEAFF. In nucleotides, the CDR3 is TGTGCCAGCAGTTCCGCATGGCGGACTGAAGCTTTCTTT.

The chain links TRBV5-4 to TRBJ1-2; tentative D call: TRBD1 (6 bases). V was cut by 2 bases and J by 5 bases, with 10 bases left in between. CDR3 length equals 13 residues. From germline, CDR1 is SGHNT and CDR2 YYREEE (reference sequence). The CDR3 DNA follows: TGTGCCAGCAGCTTTGGGGGGGCATATGGCTACACCTTC. Translating it yields CASSFGGAYGYTF.

The V and J genes are TRBV7-9 and TRBJ1-1, with TRBD1 matching over 8 bases. Germline CDR1 is SEHNR and CDR2 is FQNEAQ (reference sequence). Losses at the gene ends were 6 bases for V and 3 bases for J; bases not matched to a gene: 6. The CDR3 spans 14 residues. The DNA of the CDR3 is TGTGCCAGCAGGAATCAGGGGGCCGACACTGAAGCTTTCTTT. Encoded protein: CASRNQGADTEAFF.

This chain connects TRBV5-6 to TRBJ2-1, with 11 bases lining up with TRBD2. CDR3 length: 17 amino acids. V trimming: 3 bases; J trimming: 8 bases; junction bases outside the gene matches: 13. Germline CDR1 reads SGHDT; CDR2 reads YYEEEE. CDR3 protein: CASSYELAGDVPDEQFF. DNA of the CDR3: TGTGCCAGCAGCTACGAACTAGCGGGGGACGTCCCAGATGAGCAGTTCTTC.

The chain employs TRBV13 and TRBJ2-3; 8 bases line up with TRBD1. The junction had 4 bases not matched to a gene; V was cut back by 2 bases and J by 0 bases. CDR1 and CDR2 (germline): PRHDT, FYEKMQ (reference sequence). The CDR3 totals 16 residues. The CDR3 DNA follows: TGTGCCAGCAGCTTATTCAGGGGGCCTAGCACAGATACGCAGTATTTT. Translated, it gives CASSLFRGPSTDTQYF.

The chain has TRBV12-3 or TRBV12-4 and TRBJ2-1; 12 bases fit TRBD1. The CDR3 has 15 residues. The V gene end was trimmed by 2 bases and the J gene end by 8 bases; junction bases not matched to a gene: 4. The CDR3 is CASSLRGTGGHEQFF. CDR3 DNA: TGTGCCAGCAGTTTAAGGGGGACAGGGGGCCATGAGCAGTTCTTC.

The table lists this clonotype with a few counts. The CDR3 DNA is TGTGCCAGCAGCTTAACGGTGAACACTGAAGCTTTCTTT. Encoded protein: CASSLTVNTEAFF. This chain connects TRBV7-3 to TRBJ1-1; no clear D gene. V lost 0 bases and J 0 bases, leaving 2 bases between the germline ends. The CDR3 runs to 13 residues. Germline CDR1 SGHTA, CDR2 FQGTGA.

The chain joins TRBV6-6 to TRBJ2-7; 8 nucleotides line up with TRBD1. The CDR3 has 14 residues. Per germline, CDR1 MNHNY and CDR2 SVGAGI (reference sequence). Unmatched junction bases numbered 6, after V lost 2 bases and J lost 6 bases. This CDR3 is CASSYGQGAVEQYF. CDR3 DNA: TGTGCCAGCAGTTACGGTCAGGGGGCAGTCGAGCAGTACTTC.

A single count supports this clonotype. The chain is built from TRBV7-9 and TRBJ1-2; TRBD1 is a possible D gene (5 bases). Germline CDR1 reads SEHNR; CDR2 reads FQNEAQ (reference sequence). V gave up 4 bases and J gave up 8 bases, with 11 bases separating them. The CDR3 runs to 12 residues. The chain's CDR3 is CASSSGILGYTF. Here the CDR3 DNA reads TGTGCCAGCAGCTCAGGGATTTTAGGCTACACCTTC.

The CDR3 reads CASSQQGYQPQHF. The CDR3 DNA reads TGCGCCAGCAGCCAACAGGGGTATCAGCCCCAGCATTTT. The chain uses TRBV4-1 and TRBJ1-5, with D possibly TRBD1 on 6 matching bases. Germline assignment: CDR1 MGHRA and CDR2 YSYEKL. This CDR3 spans 13 amino acids. V shed 2 bases and J shed 5 bases, with 7 bases lying between them.

Here the CDR3 DNA reads TGTGCCAGCAGCGATTGGACAGGGGATGGCTACACCTTC. Its translation: CASSDWTGDGYTF. The rearrangement joins TRBV14 to TRBJ1-2; 9 bases line up with TRBD1. Losses at the gene ends were 5 bases for V and 6 bases for J; bases not matched to a gene: 4. In germline, CDR1 is SGHDN, CDR2 FVKESK. CDR3 length: 13 amino acids.

The genes are TRBV19 and TRBJ2-5, with 8 nucleotides matching TRBD1. Trimming removed 3 bases from V and 5 bases from J; junction bases left unmatched: 5. The germline CDR1 and CDR2 sequences are LNHDA and SQIVND (reference sequence). The CDR3 spans 14 residues. This chain's CDR3 is CASSIGDRLETQYF. CDR3 sequence (DNA): TGTGCCAGTAGTATTGGGGACAGGCTGGAGACCCAGTACTTC.

The rearrangement joins TRBV7-9 to TRBJ2-1; D is uncertain. The V end was cut by 3 bases, the J end by 0 bases, with 18 bases between. Germline CDR1 reads SEHNR; CDR2 reads FQNEAQ (reference sequence). The CDR3 runs 18 residues. CDR3 coding DNA: TGTGCCAGCAGCTTTCATCCTGGTCGGGCCCCCTCCTACAATGAGCAGTTCTTC. Translated, it gives CASSFHPGRAPSYNEQFF.

This sequence joins TRBV5-1 and TRBJ1-5, with 8 bases aligning to TRBD1. The V and J ends lost 0 bases and 4 bases, in that order; junction bases with no gene match: 3. Germline V gene sequence: CDR1 SGHRS, CDR2 YFSETQ. The CDR3 runs 15 residues. The CDR3 loop reads CASSLDRGKNQPQHF. In DNA form, the CDR3 reads TGCGCCAGCAGCTTGGACAGGGGGAAGAATCAGCCCCAGCATTTT.

The V and J genes are TRBV27 and TRBJ1-1, with TRBD1 as a possible D gene (5 bases). V was cut by 7 bases and J by 2 bases, with 11 bases left in between. CDR1 is MNHEY, CDR2 SMNVEV, per germline (reference sequence). The CDR3 is 13 amino acids. CDR3 sequence (DNA): TGTGCCAGCATGAGGGGCCTAAACACTGAAGCTTTCTTT. Its protein product is CASMRGLNTEAFF.

The chain uses TRBV5-1 and TRBJ2-2; D unresolved. The CDR3 totals 13 residues. The V gene lost 5 bases and the J gene lost 0 bases, with 5 bases spanning the gap. Per the germline V gene, CDR1 is SGHRS and CDR2 is YFSETQ. CDR3 loop: CASRWTNTGELFF. As DNA, the CDR3 is TGCGCCAGCAGATGGACGAACACCGGGGAGCTGTTTTTT.

There are a few counts of this clonotype. V gene TRBV12-3 or TRBV12-4 combines with J gene TRBJ2-7, with 10 bases identical to TRBD1. The CDR3 contains 14 residues. V gave up 6 bases and J gave up 4 bases; unmatched junction bases: 6. This CDR3 reads CASSPTGGDYEQYF. The DNA of the CDR3 is TGTGCCAGCAGCCCGACAGGGGGCGATTACGAGCAGTACTTC.

The V call is TRBV20-1, the J call TRBJ2-3; possibly TRBD1 for D (6 bases). Trimming cost V 4 bases and J 6 bases, with 17 bases left between them. The germline gives CDR1 DFQATT, CDR2 SNEGSKA (reference sequence). The CDR3 length is 14 residues. CDR3 residues: CSANGELRGDTQYF. The CDR3, as DNA: TGCAGTGCTAACGGGGAGCTAAGGGGGGATACGCAGTATTTT.

V is TRBV19 and J is TRBJ1-1; no definite D call. Per the germline V gene, CDR1 is LNHDA and CDR2 is SQIVND (reference sequence). V lost 3 bases to trimming and J lost 2 bases, with 7 bases between them. The CDR3 sequence is 13 residues long. The CDR3 protein is CASSISLNTEAFF. In DNA form, the CDR3 reads TGTGCCAGTAGTATCAGCCTCAACACTGAAGCTTTCTTT. The entire variable domain, with the rest obtained from reference TRBV19 and TRBJ1-1, is as follows: DGGITQSPKYLFRKEGQNVTLSCEQNLNHDAMYWYRQDPGQGLRLIYYSQIVNDFQKGDIAEGYSVSREKKESFPLTVTSAQKNPTAFYLCASSISLNTEAFFGQGTRLTVV.

The chain uses TRBV12-3 or TRBV12-4 and TRBJ2-3; D is ambiguous. CDR3 length equals 13 residues. V was clipped by 2 bases and J by 5 bases, with 8 bases between them. This CDR3 reads CASSLNERDTQYF. The DNA of the CDR3 is TGTGCCAGCAGTTTAAACGAAAGAGATACGCAGTATTTT.

The rearrangement uses TRBV2 and TRBJ2-7, with 8 nucleotides matching TRBD1. The CDR3 has 14 amino acids. From germline, CDR1 is SNHLY and CDR2 FYNNEI. V shed 3 bases and J 0 bases; nucleotides not matched to a gene: 1. DNA of the CDR3: TGTGCCAGCAGTGAGGGACAGGACTCCTACGAGCAGTACTTC. Translated, it gives CASSEGQDSYEQYF.

V and J are TRBV6-2 or TRBV6-3 and TRBJ2-1; 9 bases line up with TRBD2. Germline CDR1 and CDR2: MNHEY and SVGEGT. The CDR3 is 15 amino acids. After removal of 2 bases from V and 10 bases from J, the junction contained 9 bases not matched to a gene. The CDR3: CASSYGRGGELEQFF. Written as DNA, the CDR3 is TGTGCCAGCAGTTACGGGCGGGGGGGCGAGTTGGAGCAGTTCTTC.

The chain recombines TRBV20-1 with TRBJ2-1, with 11 nucleotides matching TRBD2. The CDR3 has 15 amino acids. V shed 1 base, J shed 4 bases, and the junction held 3 bases outside the gene matches. Germline V gene data show CDR1 as DFQATT and CDR2 as SNEGSKA (reference sequence). CDR3 amino acids: CSARGLAGGYNEQFF. In DNA form, the CDR3 reads TGCAGTGCTAGAGGTTTAGCGGGGGGGTACAATGAGCAGTTCTTC.

The gene calls are TRBV3-1 and TRBJ2-4; D may be TRBD1 (6 bases). Trimming removed 4 bases from V and 0 bases from J, with 10 bases in between. This CDR3 spans 15 amino acids. The germline V gene has CDR1 LGHDT and CDR2 YNNKEL (reference sequence). The CDR3 DNA follows: TGTGCCAGCAGCCCGGACAGACGAGCCAAAAACATTCAGTACTTC. This codes for CASSPDRRAKNIQYF.